Each of the 25 T cell receptor beta chains below was sequenced from the same sample in a study of cytotoxic CD8 clonotypes in ibrutinib-treated CLL. This table comes from immunoSEQ multiplex PCR, and its TCRdb copy is limited to in-frame clones, with some not included. The data contain approximately 100,000 clones, 58% of them singletons. Sequenced here: PBMCs, sampled after 24 months of ibrutinib treatment. These receptors came from a human donor with chronic lymphocytic leukemia.

The chain joins TRBV13 to TRBJ1-2; unclear D gene. The ends were cut back, 3 bases at V and 2 bases at J, with 1 base in the middle. Per germline, CDR1 PRHDT and CDR2 FYEKMQ (reference sequence). The CDR3 length is 11 residues. The CDR3, as DNA: TGTGCCAGCAGCTTGAACTATGGCTACACCTTC. Residues: CASSLNYGYTF.

A word on this clone: The same CDR3 can be traced to other DNA sequences in this sample. The chain is built from TRBV6-5 and TRBJ1-6; perhaps TRBD1 as D (5 bases). The CDR3 contains 15 residues. Germline V gene data show CDR1 as MNHEY and CDR2 as SVGAGI. The germline V and J ends were trimmed by 2 bases and 8 bases, with 13 bases remaining between them. The CDR3 loop is CASSYTRGGDSPLHF. As DNA, the CDR3 is TGTGCCAGCAGTTACACCCGGGGGGGTGATTCACCCCTCCACTTT.

This chain joins TRBV30 and TRBJ1-5, with a possible D match to TRBD1 (5 bases). V was trimmed by 4 bases and J by 4 bases, leaving 17 bases between them. Germline CDR1 GTSNPN, CDR2 SVGIG (reference sequence). This CDR3 is 15 amino acids long. CDR3 loop: CAWTGTGSLNQPQHF. The CDR3 nucleotides are TGTGCCTGGACAGGGACGGGGTCTTTGAATCAGCCCCAGCATTTT.

This chain links TRBV10-2 with TRBJ1-6; D is unclear. Germline lookup yields CDR1 WSHSY and CDR2 SAAADI. The CDR3 totals 15 residues. Trimming left V 2 bases short and J 3 bases short, with 8 bases between. In DNA form, the CDR3 reads TGCGCCAGCAGTGAGGGACGGATCTATAATTCACCCCTCCACTTT. Encoded protein: CASSEGRIYNSPLHF.

This sequence joins TRBV20-1 and TRBJ1-1; D is unresolved. Germline V gene data show CDR1 as DFQATT and CDR2 as SNEGSKA (reference sequence). This CDR3 comprises 11 residues. V lost 5 bases, J lost 5 bases, and 9 bases lay in between. CDR3 region: CSAGEPTEAFF. In DNA form, the CDR3 reads TGCAGTGCTGGGGAGCCGACTGAAGCTTTCTTT.

This clone appeared a few times. V gene TRBV6-6 combines with J gene TRBJ2-7, with D tentatively TRBD1 or TRBD2 (7 bases each). Germline V CDR1 and CDR2: MNHNY, SVGAGI (reference sequence). The V end was cut by 4 bases, the J end by 7 bases, with 14 bases between. The CDR3 spans 13 residues. This CDR3 reads CASSSGGLREQYF. The CDR3 DNA follows: TGTGCCAGCAGTTCAGGGGGACTACGGGAGCAGTACTTC.

The chain has TRBV29-1 and TRBJ2-6; TRBD2 might be the D (6 bases). Germline assignment: CDR1 SQVTM and CDR2 ANQGSEA. The CDR3 extends over 17 amino acids. With 5 bases removed from V and 1 base from J, the gap between germline ends came to 18 bases. The CDR3 loop is CSVQRALGGSGANVLTF. CDR3 coding DNA: TGCAGCGTTCAAAGGGCCCTCGGGGGATCTGGGGCCAACGTCCTGACTTTC.

J is TRBJ2-7 and V is TRBV6-4, with 8 nucleotides matching TRBD2. There are 15 residues in the CDR3. Germline V lookup: CDR1 MRHNA, CDR2 SNTAGT. J gave up 2 bases and V 3 bases, and 6 bases lay outside the gene matches. The CDR3 nucleotides are TGTGCCAGCAGTGAGGCGGGGGGCCCCCCCTACGAGCAGTACTTC. Translated: CASSEAGGPPYEQYF.

This sequence joins TRBV15 and TRBJ1-3; 9 bases map to TRBD1. With V trimmed by 6 bases and J by 2 bases, 8 bases remained unmatched. The CDR3 loop spans 16 amino acids. Germline CDR1 reads LNHNV; CDR2 reads YYDKDF (reference sequence). This CDR3 reads CATSRGQGFTGNTIYF. CDR3 coding DNA: TGTGCCACCAGTCGAGGACAGGGGTTTACTGGAAACACCATATATTTT.

This chain connects TRBV29-1 to TRBJ2-7; 7 nucleotides align to TRBD1. V was pared by 7 bases and J by 2 bases, with 5 bases of the junction left unmatched. The CDR3 contains 12 residues. Germline CDR1 reads SQVTM; CDR2 reads ANQGSEA. This CDR3 is CSAGQVPYEQYF. DNA for the CDR3: TGCAGCGCAGGACAGGTACCCTACGAGCAGTACTTC.

The chain combines TRBV2 with TRBJ1-6; D unresolved. Trimming stripped 7 bases from V and 3 bases from J, with 7 bases between. Germline values: CDR1 SNHLY, CDR2 FYNNEI. The CDR3 covers 13 residues. CDR3 DNA sequence: TGTGCCAGCAAACGTGACTATAATTCACCCCTCCACTTT. Translated: CASKRDYNSPLHF.

The rearrangement links TRBV19 to TRBJ2-3; 8 nucleotides match TRBD2. V was pared by 10 bases and J by 0 bases, with 9 bases of the junction left unmatched. The length of the CDR3 is 15 residues. The germline V gene encodes CDR1 LNHDA and CDR2 SQIVND (reference sequence). The DNA for the CDR3 is TGTGCCACCTGGCCGGGGGGGGTTAGCACAGATACGCAGTATTTT. Protein sequence: CATWPGGVSTDTQYF.

The chain combines TRBV28 with TRBJ2-7; D not resolved. The ends were cut back, 6 bases at V and 1 base at J, with 19 bases in the middle. The germline CDR1 and CDR2 sequences are MDHEN and SYDVKM. This CDR3 is built from 16 residues. This chain's CDR3 is CASSRKPGLGSYEQYF. In DNA, the CDR3 is TGTGCCAGCAGCCGGAAGCCGGGCCTTGGGTCCTACGAGCAGTACTTC.

This clone showed up just a few times. The chain links TRBV30 to TRBJ1-2; tentatively, D is TRBD1 (5 bases). Trimming left V 8 bases short and J 4 bases short, with 11 bases between. Per the germline V gene, CDR1 is GTSNPN and CDR2 is SVGIG (reference sequence). The CDR3 runs to 11 residues. The CDR3 sequence is CAGGLGYGYTF. The CDR3 nucleotides are TGTGCCGGGGGACTGGGCTATGGCTACACCTTC. The full variable domain, its missing parts supplied by reference TRBV30 and TRBJ1-2, is SQTIHQWPATLVQPVGSPLSLECTVEGTSNPNLYWYRQAAGRGLQLLFYSVGIGQISSEVPQNLSASRPQDRQFILSSKKLLLSDSGFYLCAGGLGYGYTFGSGTRLTVV.

The chain is built from TRBV9 and TRBJ2-3; D unclear. The CDR3 spans 15 residues. The ends were cut back, 1 base at V and 3 bases at J, with 12 bases in the middle. Germline assignment: CDR1 SGDLS and CDR2 YYNGEE. CDR3 amino acids: CASSVTPRWTDTQYF. The CDR3 nucleotides are TGTGCCAGCAGCGTAACTCCAAGGTGGACAGATACGCAGTATTTT.

This clone was recorded only once. This chain joins TRBV6-5 and TRBJ2-1; 13 nucleotides align to TRBD2. CDR3 length equals 14 residues. Germline V gene lookup returns CDR1 MNHEY and CDR2 SVGAGI. The V and J ends lost 4 bases and 6 bases, in that order; junction bases with no gene match: 0. The CDR3 is CASSWTSGSNEQFF. The CDR3 DNA reads as TGTGCCAGCAGTTGGACTAGCGGGAGCAATGAGCAGTTCTTC.

The chain's CDR3 is CASSIQAPGELFF. The CDR3 DNA is TGTGCCAGCAGTATCCAGGCTCCCGGGGAGCTGTTTTTT. This chain joins TRBV28 and TRBJ2-2; D is uncertain. CDR1 and CDR2 from the germline V gene are MDHEN and SYDVKM. The V end was cut by 5 bases, the J end by 6 bases, with 10 bases between. The CDR3 consists of 13 residues.

The chain employs TRBV28 and TRBJ1-5; 8 bases line up with TRBD1. Germline CDR1 MDHEN, CDR2 SYDVKM. CDR3 length: 15 residues. The trim removed 3 bases at V and 5 bases at J, leaving 6 bases unmatched. This chain's CDR3 is CASSFPNRGDQPQHF. CDR3 DNA: TGTGCCAGCAGTTTCCCCAACAGGGGGGATCAGCCCCAGCATTTT. Combining the CDR3 with reference TRBV28 and TRBJ1-5 gives the whole variable domain DVKVTQSSRYLVKRTGEKVFLECVQDMDHENMFWYRQDPGLGLRLIYFSYDVKMKEKGDIPEGYSVSREKKERFSLILESASTNQTSMYLCASSFPNRGDQPQHFGDGTRLSIL.

The V gene is TRBV7-8, the J gene TRBJ1-1, with unresolved D. Per the germline V gene, CDR1 is SGHVS and CDR2 is FQNEAQ. V lost 2 bases, J lost 5 bases, and 6 bases lay in between. This CDR3 is 12 amino acids long. The CDR3 loop reads CASSLTETEAFF. For the CDR3, the DNA is TGTGCCAGCAGCTTAACGGAAACTGAAGCTTTCTTT.

This sequence joins TRBV2 and TRBJ2-3, with D possibly being TRBD2 (5 bases). CDR1 and CDR2 (germline): SNHLY, FYNNEI. V was shortened by 7 bases and J by 1 base, with 9 bases between the two germline ends. The CDR3 has 13 residues. CDR3 sequence reads: CASNRRGTDTQYF. CDR3 bases: TGTGCCAGCAACCGGCGGGGCACAGATACGCAGTATTTT.

The rearrangement links TRBV7-2 to TRBJ1-6, with 7 bases matching TRBD1. V was pared by 5 bases and J by 6 bases, with 4 bases of the junction left unmatched. Germline V lookup: CDR1 SGHTA, CDR2 FQGNSA. This CDR3 spans 14 amino acids. As DNA, the CDR3 is TGTGCCAGCAGCGACAGGGTACCTAATTCACCCCTCCACTTT. It yields the protein CASSDRVPNSPLHF.

The chain carries TRBV19 and TRBJ2-3; no firm D call. The germline V gene has CDR1 LNHDA and CDR2 SQIVND (reference sequence). This CDR3 has 11 residues. The ends were cut back, 2 bases at V and 8 bases at J, with 5 bases in the middle. The CDR3 is CASSIIGTQYF. In DNA, the CDR3 is TGTGCCAGTAGTATAATTGGTACGCAGTATTTT.

The chain uses TRBV29-1 and TRBJ2-7, with 8 bases fitting TRBD2. CDR1 is SQVTM and CDR2 is ANQGSEA in the germline V gene. The junction had 8 bases not matched to a gene; V was cut back by 6 bases and J by 4 bases. The CDR3 totals 13 residues. For the CDR3, the DNA is TGCAGCGTCAAGGGACTAGGATTGTACGAGCAGTACTTC. Translation: CSVKGLGLYEQYF.

Worth noting for this clone: A much larger clone lies one base from this, so it may be a read error. The sample carries other DNA sequences with the same CDR3. J is TRBJ2-3 and V is TRBV5-1, with D possibly TRBD1 on 6 matching bases. The length of the CDR3 is 14 residues. Trimming removed 3 bases from V and 2 bases from J, with 10 bases in between. Germline V gene lookup returns CDR1 SGHRS and CDR2 YFSETQ. Written as DNA, the CDR3 is TGCGCCAGCAGCTCGAGGGGGAACACAGATACGCAGTATTTT. Amino acids: CASSSRGNTDTQYF.

This clone was seen a few times. CDR3 in DNA: TGTGCCAGCACGGACGTACCCCGCTCCTACGAGCAGTACTTC. Protein: CASTDVPRSYEQYF. The chain employs TRBV2 and TRBJ2-7; D gene uncertain. Trimming shortened V by 7 bases and J by 0 bases, and 13 bases separated the two germline ends. Germline V gene lookup returns CDR1 SNHLY and CDR2 FYNNEI. This CDR3 comprises 14 residues. Supplemented by reference TRBV2 and TRBJ2-7, the full variable domain reads EPEVTQTPSHQVTQMGQEVILRCVPISNHLYFYWYRQILGQKVEFLVSFYNNEISEKSEIFDDQFSVERPDGSNFTLKIRSTKLEDSAMYFCASTDVPRSYEQYFGPGTRLTVT.